These T cell receptor beta chains were read from a single sample in a study of cytomegalovirus exposure and HLA in healthy donors. The data were produced by immunoSEQ multiplex PCR, yet TCRdb's version contains in-frame clones alone and is incomplete. The sample gives approximately 240,000 clones, 82% of which show up once; 5% to 6.5% is in the top ten. Specimen: PBMCs. The receptor source for this set is a woman between 40 and 50 years old in good health and CMV-seropositive. Each CDR3 is given with its conserved first and last residue. The D gene is left open where the match is weak.

D	V	CDR3
-	TRBV19	CASRPGTDTQYF
-	TRBV6-6	CASSYRQVTDTQYF
TRBD1	TRBV10-2	CASRDRGLLNTEAFF
-	TRBV10-2	CASFTLSYGYTF
-	TRBV30	CAFQTDYNSPLHF
TRBD1	TRBV2	CATARDSVSYEQYF
-	TRBV6-1	CARGEGGWGGYTF
-	TRBV5-5	CASNTPALRQKHMNTEAFF
TRBD2	TRBV5-4	CASSPSKRGGYNEQFF
-	TRBV7-2	CASSLDRNTGELFF
-	TRBV7-8	CASSARGGANEQFF
TRBD1	TRBV6-1	CASRDRGAGGTEAFF
-	TRBV7-9	CASSLALGGNTEAFF
-	TRBV30	CAWSVRSGELFF
-	TRBV2	CASSGQPGETQYF
-	TRBV5-6	CASSFRGLAKNIQYF
-	TRBV6-4	CASREGSTDTQYF
TRBD2	TRBV12-5	CASGWGVGTSGTRTPQRGTQYF
-	TRBV10-1	CASRPGSTDTQYF
-	TRBV27	CASSTWALPYEQYF
-	TRBV13	CASSLDGISYEQYF
TRBD2	TRBV7-2	CASSLAGGRQTQYF
-	TRBV5-4	CASSLSGLDYGYTF
-	TRBV6-5	CASSYSGQRNQPQHF
TRBD2	TRBV14	CASSQDAGVRLETQYF
-	TRBV27	CASSLGRESRQPQHF
-	TRBV15	CATSRDDPIGEDTEAFF
TRBD1	TRBV7-9	CASSFRTGDDTGELFF
TRBD1	TRBV9	CASSAPGQGAWGYTF
-	TRBV6-5	CASSSQKTQYF
-	TRBV9	CASSVASGLRNEKLFF
-	TRBV2	CASSEARPRDQPQHF
-	TRBV11-1	CASSSRGPTYEQYF
-	TRBV5-8	CASSFSIQGGYTF
-	TRBV11-3	CASSRGAPPISYGYTF
-	TRBV4-3	CASSHRGGYTEAFF
TRBD1	TRBV5-1	CASTPLTGANEQFF
-	TRBV6-4	CASSAEENTQAFF
TRBD2	TRBV5-4	CASSLKRLAGDGETQYF
TRBD1	TRBV29-1	CSVEAGGLNYGYTF
TRBD1	TRBV6-6	CASRPGQGAQNYGYTF
-	TRBV27	CASSRTGEAFF
-	TRBV6-5	CASSADSGRGYTF
-	TRBV18	CASSPLPTGNTEAFF
-	TRBV4-1	CASSQDRRGGYNEQFF
TRBD2	TRBV18	CASSLAGVGSPGELFF
TRBD1	TRBV19	CASSGRQGGYGYTF
TRBD1	TRBV7-9	CASERTGGYGYTF
TRBD1	TRBV2	CASSDQIDRGRGYTF
-	TRBV5-1	CASSLTPQPSYEQYF
-	TRBV5-1	CASSLDGNRGGYTF
TRBD2	TRBV5-1	CASRPQTSPSNEQFF
-	TRBV21-1	CASSKAGRGQGPCIALYEQYF
-	TRBV11-3	CASSLRDPGELFF